The rows below give T cell receptor beta chains drawn from one sample of a study of T cells expressing NK-cell markers. TCRdb reprocessed the 5' RACE reads and stores each CDR3 protein as one record, lacking DNA. This listing includes about 170,000 distinct CDR3 sequences. The source material was blood T cells: a sorted CD56 or NKG2C T cell subset, CD4+ or CD8+ T cells, or bulk PBMC T cells (not recorded which). The receptors were gathered from a man aged 18-75 years in good health. Both conserved end residues are part of each CDR3. Expanded clones are given a class, and other clones once, few, many or no size at all.

CDR3	size	V	J
CASSRTGGRGSPLHF	.	TRBV27	TRBJ1-6
CASSPGGGAGYEQYF	.	TRBV12-3/TRBV12-4	TRBJ2-7
CSARDGAVTEQYF	.	TRBV20-1	TRBJ2-7
CASSTWGETQYF	.	TRBV9	TRBJ2-5
CATSREPPTGQHQPQHF	.	TRBV15	TRBJ1-5
CASSPSQGGELFF	medium-sized	TRBV9	TRBJ2-2
CASSVRTGSDYGYTF	.	TRBV7-9	TRBJ1-2
CASSSGPKNTGELFF	.	TRBV6-5	TRBJ2-2
CASSFTGDQYF	.	TRBV28	TRBJ2-5
CASSLSGTYGYTF	.	TRBV27	TRBJ1-2
CASSLEAGGTYEQYF	.	TRBV11-2	TRBJ2-7
CASSLVERDTQYF	.	TRBV7-8	TRBJ2-3
CASSPSMVGFEQYF	.	TRBV9	TRBJ2-7
CASTQPGLSYEQYF	.	TRBV28	TRBJ2-7
CASNRLSSNQPQHF	.	TRBV6-1	TRBJ1-5
CASSYDSFYGYTF	.	TRBV12-3/TRBV12-4	TRBJ1-2
CASRPDGANYGYTF	.	TRBV2	TRBJ1-2
CASSLAPGLINTEAFF	.	TRBV7-9	TRBJ1-1
CASSLPGLASTDTQYF	.	TRBV28	TRBJ2-3
CATSALYNEQFF	.	TRBV15	TRBJ2-1
CASSAAGTGGEKLFF	.	TRBV9	TRBJ1-4
CASSLGFRPGVYQETQYF	.	TRBV7-8	TRBJ2-5
CASSVPGSGGYTGELFF	.	TRBV9	TRBJ2-2
CSVLSPRTDTQYF	.	TRBV29-1	TRBJ2-3
CASSAGTGFEQFF	.	TRBV5-6	TRBJ2-1
CASSSAGGIGAGYTF	.	TRBV6-5	TRBJ1-2
CASSYYAGTVYEQYF	.	TRBV6-5	TRBJ2-7
CASSPSYYNEQFF	.	TRBV9	TRBJ2-1
CASSVSPDLITDTQYF	.	TRBV9	TRBJ2-3
CASSPSWGVEQFF	.	TRBV5-6	TRBJ2-1
CASSRQENYGYTF	.	TRBV7-9	TRBJ1-2
CASSYGLEGNEQYF	.	TRBV6-5	TRBJ2-7
CASSRTGAYEQYF	.	TRBV6-6	TRBJ2-7
CASRPGTGNIQYF	.	TRBV2	TRBJ2-4
CASSFSRVGYTF	.	TRBV12-3/TRBV12-4	TRBJ1-2
CASSLTDRDTQYF	.	TRBV5-1	TRBJ2-3
CASSRTDYSNQPQHF	.	TRBV23-1	TRBJ1-5
CASSLGRGGDYNEQFF	.	TRBV7-9	TRBJ2-1
CSKIGSRNIQYF	.	TRBV20-1	TRBJ2-4
CASSLSGQGAIYNYGYTF	.	TRBV11-1	TRBJ1-2
CASSYSTRTGANVLTF	.	TRBV6-5	TRBJ2-6
CASSAEQGSADEQYF	.	TRBV4-2	TRBJ2-7
CASSLGKGQGFGYTF	.	TRBV7-9	TRBJ1-2
CAISSGEPYNEQFF	.	TRBV10-3	TRBJ2-1
CASSLPNSGTVNSNQPQHF	.	TRBV12-3/TRBV12-4	TRBJ1-5
CASSLRRGATTDTQYF	.	TRBV28	TRBJ2-3
CASSPQGYGYTF	.	TRBV27	TRBJ1-2